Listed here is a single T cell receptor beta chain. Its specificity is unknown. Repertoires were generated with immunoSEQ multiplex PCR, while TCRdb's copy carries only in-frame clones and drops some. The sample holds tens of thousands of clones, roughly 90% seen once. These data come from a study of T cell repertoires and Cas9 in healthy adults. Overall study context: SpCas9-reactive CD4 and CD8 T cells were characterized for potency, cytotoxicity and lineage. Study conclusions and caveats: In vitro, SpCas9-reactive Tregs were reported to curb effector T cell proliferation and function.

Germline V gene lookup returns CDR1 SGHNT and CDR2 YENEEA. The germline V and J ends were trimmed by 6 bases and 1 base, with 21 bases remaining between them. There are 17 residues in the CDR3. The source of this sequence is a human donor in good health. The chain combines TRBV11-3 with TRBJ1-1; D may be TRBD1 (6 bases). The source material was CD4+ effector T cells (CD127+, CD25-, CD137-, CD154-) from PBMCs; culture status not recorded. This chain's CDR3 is CASRPFRTEDSNTEAFF. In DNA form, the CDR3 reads TGTGCCAGCAGACCTTTTCGGACAGAGGATTCGAACACTGAAGCTTTCTTT.